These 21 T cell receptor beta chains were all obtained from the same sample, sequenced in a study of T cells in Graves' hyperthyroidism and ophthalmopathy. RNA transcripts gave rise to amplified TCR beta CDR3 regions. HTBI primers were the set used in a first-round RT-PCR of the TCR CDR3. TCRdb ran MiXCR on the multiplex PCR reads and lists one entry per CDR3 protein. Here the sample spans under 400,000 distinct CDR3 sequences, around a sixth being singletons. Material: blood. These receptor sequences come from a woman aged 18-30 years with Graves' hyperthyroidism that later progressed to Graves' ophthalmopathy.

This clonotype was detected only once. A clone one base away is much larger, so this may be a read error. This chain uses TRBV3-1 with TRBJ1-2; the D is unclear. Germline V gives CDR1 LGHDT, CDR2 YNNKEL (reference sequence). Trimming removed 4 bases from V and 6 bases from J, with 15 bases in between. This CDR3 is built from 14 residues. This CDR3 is CASSRAGESDGYTF. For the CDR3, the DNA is TGTGCCAGCAGCCGTGCCGGAGAATCCGATGGCTACACCTTC. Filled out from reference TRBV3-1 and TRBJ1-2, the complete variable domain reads DTAVSQTPKYLVTQMGNDKSIKCEQNLGHDTMYWYKQDSKKFLKIMFSYNNKELIINETVPNRFSPKSPDKAHLNLHINSLELGDSAVYFCASSRAGESDGYTFGSGTRLTVV.

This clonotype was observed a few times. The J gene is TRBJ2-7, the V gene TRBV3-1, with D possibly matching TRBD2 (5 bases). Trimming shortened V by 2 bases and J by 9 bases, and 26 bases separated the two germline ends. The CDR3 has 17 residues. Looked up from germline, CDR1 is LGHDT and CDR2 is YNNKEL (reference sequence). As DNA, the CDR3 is TGTGCCAGCAGCCAACTTGAGGACTCTCTGAACCTTTGGGGGCAGTACTTC. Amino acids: CASSQLEDSLNLWGQYF.

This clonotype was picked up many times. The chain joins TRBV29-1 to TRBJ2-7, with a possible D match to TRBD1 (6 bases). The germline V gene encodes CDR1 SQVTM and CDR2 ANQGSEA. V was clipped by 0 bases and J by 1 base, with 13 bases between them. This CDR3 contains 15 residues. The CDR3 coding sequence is TGCAGCGTTGAAGATGGACAGACTGTTTCCTACGAGCAGTACTTC. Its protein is CSVEDGQTVSYEQYF.

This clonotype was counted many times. As DNA, the CDR3 is TGTGCCAGCAGCTTAACGACAGCTTTCTTCGATACGCAGTATTTT. Protein sequence: CASSLTTAFFDTQYF. The chain couples TRBV7-9 to TRBJ2-3; D perhaps matches TRBD1 (5 bases). Looked up from germline, CDR1 is SEHNR and CDR2 is FQNEAQ (reference sequence). V was cut by 2 bases and J by 6 bases, with 15 bases left in between. The CDR3 extends over 15 amino acids.

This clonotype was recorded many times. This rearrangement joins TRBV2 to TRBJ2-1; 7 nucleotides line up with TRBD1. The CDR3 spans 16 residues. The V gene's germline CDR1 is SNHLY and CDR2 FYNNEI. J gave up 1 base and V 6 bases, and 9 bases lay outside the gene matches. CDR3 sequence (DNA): TGTGCCAGCAGGACCTCAGGGGGAGAGTCCTACAATGAGCAGTTCTTC. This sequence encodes CASRTSGGESYNEQFF. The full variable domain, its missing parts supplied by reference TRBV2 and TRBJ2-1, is EPEVTQTPSHQVTQMGQEVILRCVPISNHLYFYWYRQILGQKVEFLVSFYNNEISEKSEIFDDQFSVERPDGSNFTLKIRSTKLEDSAMYFCASRTSGGESYNEQFFGPGTRLTVL.

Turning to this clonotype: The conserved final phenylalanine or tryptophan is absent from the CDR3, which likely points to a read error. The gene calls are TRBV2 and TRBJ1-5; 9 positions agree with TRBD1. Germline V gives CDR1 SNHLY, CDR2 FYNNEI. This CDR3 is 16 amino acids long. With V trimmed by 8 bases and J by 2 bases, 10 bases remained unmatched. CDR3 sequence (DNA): TGTGCCAGCGGGGGACAGGGTGCAGGACGCAATCAGCCCCAGCATTAT. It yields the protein CASGGQGAGRNQPQHY.

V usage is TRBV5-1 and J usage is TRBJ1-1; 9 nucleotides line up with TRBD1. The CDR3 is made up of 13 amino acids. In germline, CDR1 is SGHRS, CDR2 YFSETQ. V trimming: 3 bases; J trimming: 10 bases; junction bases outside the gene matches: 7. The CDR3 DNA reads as TGCGCCAGCAGCTACGGACAGGGGCTGGGAGCTTTCTTT. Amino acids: CASSYGQGLGAFF.

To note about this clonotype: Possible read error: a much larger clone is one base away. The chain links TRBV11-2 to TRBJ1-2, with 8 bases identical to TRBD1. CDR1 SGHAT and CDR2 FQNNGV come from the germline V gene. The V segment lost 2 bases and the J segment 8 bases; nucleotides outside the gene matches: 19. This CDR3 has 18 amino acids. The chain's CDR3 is CASSLKGAGRPGGGGYTF. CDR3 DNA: TGTGCCAGCAGCTTAAAGGGGGCGGGGCGTCCAGGGGGCGGAGGCTACACCTTC.

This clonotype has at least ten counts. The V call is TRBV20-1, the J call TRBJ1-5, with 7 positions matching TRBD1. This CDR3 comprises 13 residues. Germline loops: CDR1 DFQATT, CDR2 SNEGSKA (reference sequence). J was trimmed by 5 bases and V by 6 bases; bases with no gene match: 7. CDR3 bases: TGCAGTGCCGACCGACAGGGTGATCAGCCCCAGCATTTT. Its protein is CSADRQGDQPQHF.

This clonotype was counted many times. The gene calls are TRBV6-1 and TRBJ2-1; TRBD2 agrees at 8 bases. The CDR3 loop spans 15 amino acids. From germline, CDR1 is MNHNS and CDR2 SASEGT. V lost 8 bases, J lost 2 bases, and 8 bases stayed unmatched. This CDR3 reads CASGGSGIPYNEQFF. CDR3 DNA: TGTGCCAGCGGTGGTAGCGGGATTCCCTACAATGAGCAGTTCTTC.

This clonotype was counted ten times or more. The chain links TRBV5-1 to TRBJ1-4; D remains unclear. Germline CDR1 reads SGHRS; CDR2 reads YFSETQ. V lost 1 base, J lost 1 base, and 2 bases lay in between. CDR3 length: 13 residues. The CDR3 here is CASSLKTNEKLFF. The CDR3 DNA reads TGCGCCAGCAGCTTGAAAACTAATGAAAAACTGTTTTTT. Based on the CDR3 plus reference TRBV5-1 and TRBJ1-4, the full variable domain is KAGVTQTPRYLIKTRGQQVTLSCSPISGHRSVSWYQQTPGQGLQFLFEYFSETQRNKGNFPGRFSGRQFSNSRSEMNVSTLELGDSALYLCASSLKTNEKLFFGSGTQLSVL.

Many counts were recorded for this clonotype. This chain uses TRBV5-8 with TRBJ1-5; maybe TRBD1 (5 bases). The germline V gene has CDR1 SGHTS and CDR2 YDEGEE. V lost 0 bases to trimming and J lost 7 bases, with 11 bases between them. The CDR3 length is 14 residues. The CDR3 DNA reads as TGTGCCAGCAGCTTGGGAGGGGAGGGACAGCCCCAGCATTTT. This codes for CASSLGGEGQPQHF.

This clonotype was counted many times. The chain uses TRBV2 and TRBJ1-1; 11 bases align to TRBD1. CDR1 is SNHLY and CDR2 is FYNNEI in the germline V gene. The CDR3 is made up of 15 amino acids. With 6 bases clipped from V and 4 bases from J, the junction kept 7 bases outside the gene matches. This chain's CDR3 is CASRMDRGRITEAFF. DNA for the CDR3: TGTGCCAGCAGGATGGACAGGGGGCGAATCACTGAAGCTTTCTTT.

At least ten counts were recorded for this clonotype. The CDR3 region has the DNA TGCGCCAGCAGCCAAGATACTAGCGGGAGGGGCCCGAACACCGGGGAGCTGTTTTTT. It yields the protein CASSQDTSGRGPNTGELFF. The V gene is TRBV4-1, the J gene TRBJ2-2; 13 bases fit TRBD2. The length of the CDR3 is 19 residues. V shed 0 bases, J shed 0 bases, and the junction held 4 bases outside the gene matches. Germline CDR1 is MGHRA and CDR2 is YSYEKL.

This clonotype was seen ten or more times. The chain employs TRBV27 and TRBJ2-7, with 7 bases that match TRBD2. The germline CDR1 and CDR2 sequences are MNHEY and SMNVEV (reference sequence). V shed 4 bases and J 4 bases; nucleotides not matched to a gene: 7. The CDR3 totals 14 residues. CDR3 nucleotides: TGTGCCAGCAGTTACGTTGGCGGGAGTTACGAGCAGTACTTC. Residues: CASSYVGGSYEQYF.

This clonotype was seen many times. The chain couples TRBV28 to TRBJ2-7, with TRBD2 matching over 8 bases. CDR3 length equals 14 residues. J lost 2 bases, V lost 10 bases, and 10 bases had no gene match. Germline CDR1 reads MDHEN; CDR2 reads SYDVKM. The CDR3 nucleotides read TGTGCCATTAAAGGGAGCGGGAGCCCCTACGAGCAGTACTTC. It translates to CAIKGSGSPYEQYF.

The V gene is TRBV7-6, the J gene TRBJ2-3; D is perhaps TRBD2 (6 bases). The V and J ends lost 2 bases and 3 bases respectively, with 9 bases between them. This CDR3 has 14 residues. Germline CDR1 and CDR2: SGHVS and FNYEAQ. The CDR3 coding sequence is TGTGCCAGCAGCTTACAGGAGGGGACAGATACGCAGTATTTT. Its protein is CASSLQEGTDTQYF.

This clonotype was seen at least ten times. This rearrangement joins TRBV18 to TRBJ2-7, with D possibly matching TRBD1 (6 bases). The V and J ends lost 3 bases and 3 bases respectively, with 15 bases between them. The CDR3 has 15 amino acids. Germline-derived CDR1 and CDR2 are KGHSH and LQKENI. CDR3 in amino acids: CASSPSDSWDYEQYF. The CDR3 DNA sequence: TGTGCCAGCTCACCCTCGGACAGCTGGGACTACGAGCAGTACTTC.

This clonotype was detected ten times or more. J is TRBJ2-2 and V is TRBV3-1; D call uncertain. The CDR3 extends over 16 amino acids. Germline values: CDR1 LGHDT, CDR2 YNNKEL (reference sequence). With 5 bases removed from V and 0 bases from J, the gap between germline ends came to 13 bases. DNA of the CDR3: TGTGCCAGCAGCGGAAACTGGCCTCCGAACACCGGGGAGCTGTTTTTT. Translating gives CASSGNWPPNTGELFF.

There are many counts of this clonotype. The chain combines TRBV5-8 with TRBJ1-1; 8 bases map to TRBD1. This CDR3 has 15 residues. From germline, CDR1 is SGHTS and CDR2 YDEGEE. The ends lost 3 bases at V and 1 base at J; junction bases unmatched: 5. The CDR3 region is CASSSRQGPNTEAFF. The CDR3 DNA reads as TGTGCCAGCAGCTCGAGACAGGGGCCGAACACTGAAGCTTTCTTT.

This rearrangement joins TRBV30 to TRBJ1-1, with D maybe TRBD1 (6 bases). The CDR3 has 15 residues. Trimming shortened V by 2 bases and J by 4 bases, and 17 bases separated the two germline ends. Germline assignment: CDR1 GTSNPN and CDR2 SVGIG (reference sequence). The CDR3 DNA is TGTGCCTGGAGTTCTTGGGGGGCTTGGAGCACTGAAGCTTTCTTT. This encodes CAWSSWGAWSTEAFF.